The present T cell receptor beta chain was sequenced within a study of beta chain features in type 1 diabetes. Expressed TCRB transcripts were sequenced, since all the RNA that had been isolated was reverse transcribed. The method was immunoSEQ multiplex PCR; TCRdb's version includes in-frame clones alone and lacks a portion of them. The sample consists of around 340,000 clones, around 20% of them appearing once. Germline V gives CDR1 SGHRS, CDR2 YFSETQ. The CDR3 loop spans 16 amino acids. The ends were cut back, 0 bases at V and 5 bases at J, with 14 bases in the middle. Sequenced sample: naive CD4+ T cells from blood. The chain couples TRBV5-1 to TRBJ2-2, with a weak D call TRBD1 (5 bases). This TCR came from a woman between 18 and 29 years old in good health. The CDR3 loop is CASSLVAGLGTGELFF. In nucleotides, the CDR3 is TGCGCCAGCAGCTTGGTAGCAGGGCTGGGGACCGGGGAGCTGTTTTTT.